This TCR beta chain originates from a study of T cell repertoires in cytomegalovirus infection. The ends were cut back, 1 base at V and 11 bases at J, with 17 bases in the middle. Germline V lookup: CDR1 SGHAT, CDR2 FQNNGV. The CDR3 consists of 14 residues. TCRdb processed the reads anew with MiXCR; each CDR3 protein has one entry. The sample lists 200,000 to 300,000 distinct CDR3 sequences; roughly 10% were seen once. This clonotype was recorded many times. Antigen: not known. Broader study findings: The ex vivo response was dominated by HLA-C-restricted CMV-specific TCR beta clonotypes.

The specimen was PBMCs. J is TRBJ1-1 and V is TRBV11-2; TRBD1 is a possible D gene (6 bases). This receptor was identified in a human donor in good health (CMV status not recorded). Some clones in this sample may be carry-over from other donors' samples. The CDR3: CASSLGQGRERAFF. The CDR3, as DNA: TGTGCCAGCAGCTTAGGTCAGGGGAGGGAACGGGCTTTCTTT.